This T cell receptor (beta chain) originates from a study of cytomegalovirus exposure and HLA in healthy donors. Background on the study: Researchers previously reported finding about 110 million unique TCR beta sequences from about 200 million T cells. Study conclusions and caveats: Rates of TCR association differed by HLA locus in a later analysis, with DRB1 highest and HLA-C lowest. V- and J-gene trimming in TCR beta was tied to a missense DCLRE1C variant by an analysis performed later. Cytomegalovirus association was assigned to approximately 160 TCR beta chains.

In the PCR, 60 Vbeta and 13 Jbeta primers were used. Here immunoSEQ multiplex PCR was the method, and the copy in TCRdb shows in-frame clones only, minus some. The sample lists tens of thousands of clones; more than 60% were seen once. The CDR3 spans 14 residues. V lost 3 bases, J lost 4 bases, and 10 bases lay in between. In germline, CDR1 is SEHNR, CDR2 FQNEAQ (reference sequence). About this clone: Its antigen remains unknown.

The chain recombines TRBV7-9 with TRBJ1-3; no definite D call. This receptor was obtained from a male donor in good health and CMV-seropositive. The sample was PBMCs. The CDR3 reads CASSLTGGGNTIYF. CDR3 bases: TGTGCCAGCAGCTTGACCGGCGGGGGAAACACCATATATTTT.